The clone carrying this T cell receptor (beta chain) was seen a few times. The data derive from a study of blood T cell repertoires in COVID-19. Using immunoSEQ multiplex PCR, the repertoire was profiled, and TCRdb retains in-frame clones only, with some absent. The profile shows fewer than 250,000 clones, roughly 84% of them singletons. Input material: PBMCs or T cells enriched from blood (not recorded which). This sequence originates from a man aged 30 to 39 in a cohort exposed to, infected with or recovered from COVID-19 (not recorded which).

This CDR3 is CASSPRTGRSPLHF. As DNA, the CDR3 is TGTGCCAGCAGCCCGAGGACAGGGCGTTCACCCCTCCACTTT. The J gene is TRBJ1-6, the V gene TRBV11-1; 8 bases are a match to TRBD1. V lost 5 bases and J lost 9; bases outside the gene matches: 6. The CDR3 runs to 14 residues. CDR1 SGHAT and CDR2 FQDESV come from the germline V gene (reference sequence).